The rows below give T cell receptor beta chains drawn from one sample of a study of T cell changes during pregnancy in multiple sclerosis. Only in-frame clones appear in the TCRdb table, and some are missing; sequencing was by immunoSEQ multiplex PCR. The sample consists of 99,000 or so clones, approximately 95% of them appearing once. The source material was peripheral blood, sampled after pregnancy. The receptors stem from a female donor with multiple sclerosis, enrolled in a pregnancy study. The CDR3 runs from the conserved cysteine through the conserved F or W. The D gene is left open where the match is weak. Some rows mark clone size as missing; the rest say once, few, many or name a class of expanded clone.

V gene	J gene	clone size	D gene	CDR3 DNA	CDR3 protein
TRBV5-4	TRBJ2-5	NA	TRBD2	TGTGCCAGCAGCCCGGGACTACCCCAAGAGACCCAGTACTTC	CASSPGLPQETQYF
TRBV6-4	TRBJ2-5	few	TRBD2	TGTGCCAGCAGTGATGTAGCGGGAGGGCAAGAGACCCAGTACTTC	CASSDVAGGQETQYF
TRBV4-2	TRBJ1-1	NA	TRBD1	TGTGCCAGCAGCCAAGCTAGGCCAGGGGGCTTAGCTTTCTTT	CASSQARPGGLAFF
TRBV10-1	TRBJ2-3	NA	TRBD2	TGCGCCAGCAGTCCGCCGGGACTAGCGGGACCAGATACGCAGTATTTT	CASSPPGLAGPDTQYF
TRBV5-6	TRBJ2-1	NA	TRBD2	TGTGCCAGCAGTCTTAGTCTAGCGGGGGGGTCGAGGCAGTTCTTC	CASSLSLAGGSRQFF
TRBV7-9	TRBJ1-2	few	NA	TGTGCCAGCAGCGCCCAGGGGAGTGATGGCTACACCTTC	CASSAQGSDGYTF
TRBV15	TRBJ2-7	NA	TRBD2	TGTGCCACCAGCAGAGGAGCTAGCGGCACCTACGAGCAGTACTTC	CATSRGASGTYEQYF
TRBV27	TRBJ2-5	once	TRBD2	TGTGCCAGCAGGCTACTAGCGGACTACCAAGAGACCCAGTACTTC	CASRLLADYQETQYF
TRBV5-1	TRBJ2-6	NA	TRBD1	TGCGCCAGCAGCCCCAGGGGGTCTGGGGCCAACGTCCTGACTTTC	CASSPRGSGANVLTF
TRBV4-1	TRBJ2-7	NA	TRBD2	TGCGCCAGCAGCCTTAAAGCGGGAGAATACGAGCAGTACTTC	CASSLKAGEYEQYF
TRBV27	TRBJ1-1	NA	NA	TGTGCCAGCGTTCGGGGGACTGAAGCTTTCTTT	CASVRGTEAFF
TRBV7-9	TRBJ2-1	NA	TRBD1	TGTGCCAGCAGCTTAGACGCCATAGGGACAGGGATTAATGAGCAGTTCTTC	CASSLDAIGTGINEQFF
TRBV27	TRBJ2-5	NA	TRBD1	TGTGCCAGCAGTGTAAGATCCGGGACAGGGTTTGGACGGAAGACCCAGTACTTC	CASSVRSGTGFGRKTQYF
TRBV5-1	TRBJ2-7	NA	TRBD2	TGCGCCAGCAGCCCACCGGGACTAATCTACGAGCAGTACTTC	CASSPPGLIYEQYF
TRBV9	TRBJ1-3	NA	NA	TGTGCCAGCAGCGTAGGCCCTAGCTCTGGAAACACCATATATTTT	CASSVGPSSGNTIYF
TRBV19	TRBJ2-1	NA	NA	TGTGCCAGTAGTATTCGTGGGGCTGAGCAGTTCTTC	CASSIRGAEQFF
TRBV4-1	TRBJ2-7	NA	NA	TGCGCCAGCAGCTTGGACAGTATCTCCTCCTACGAGCAGTACTTC	CASSLDSISSYEQYF